This T cell receptor beta chain was captured in a study of cytomegalovirus exposure and HLA in healthy donors. General observations from the study: Later findings reportedly placed an Asian-associated ancestry cluster below the approximately 670-donor mean for N-insertions. Follow-up analysis found HLA locus-dependent TCR association rates, highest for DRB1 and lowest for HLA-C.

Notes on this clone: Antigen unknown.

In the PCR, 60 Vbeta and 13 Jbeta primers were used. In the source study's methods: Later, an analysis found around 77 million unique TCR beta chains, and 8.5 million to 14 million of these were shared. Sequenced by immunoSEQ multiplex PCR; TCRdb stores in-frame clones only, minus some. D and trimming come from the DNA, and the V and J calls and clone size come from that table. The repertoire has approximately 140,000 clones, around 85% of them found once; the top ten carry approximately 10%. The TCR originated in a woman aged 45-65 years in good health and CMV-seropositive. The sequenced sample was PBMCs.

The CDR3 reads CASQSGVKTEAFF. The CDR3 DNA reads TGTGCCAGCCAATCGGGGGTAAAGACTGAAGCTTTCTTT. The V and J genes are TRBV7-3 and TRBJ1-1; possibly TRBD1 for D (5 bases). CDR3 length: 13 amino acids. Between the trimmed V and J ends, which lost 8 bases and 5 bases, there was a span of 15 bases. Germline loops: CDR1 SGHTA, CDR2 FQGTGA.